This TCR beta chain was captured in a study of blood T cell repertoires in COVID-19. About the study: The samples span acute and convalescent COVID-19 from the United States, Italy and Spain. The cDNA or gDNA used as material had been derived from T cells, B-cell-depleted T cells, or PBMCs.

Germline V gene sequence: CDR1 SGHNT, CDR2 YENEEA. The V end lost 2 bases, the J end lost 6 bases, and 17 bases lay between the germline ends. The CDR3 sequence is 15 residues long. Authors' analysis steps: The authors estimated nucleated cell counts from reference gene primer amplification. Here immunoSEQ multiplex PCR was the method, and the copy in TCRdb shows in-frame clones only, minus some. Clone size and V and J calls were adopted from that table, with D and trimming inferred from the DNA. The sample comprises about 110,000 clones, 65% to 90% of which are singletons, and about 15% rests with the top ten.

The V gene is TRBV11-3, the J gene TRBJ2-7; tentative D call: TRBD1 (5 bases). What was sequenced was peripheral blood. This TCR derives from a woman aged 55-70 years with acute or convalescent COVID-19. CDR3 bases: TGTGCCAGCAGCTTATTGGTCAGGGATTCTTTCGAGCAGTACTTC. It translates to CASSLLVRDSFEQYF. Together with reference TRBV11-3 and TRBJ2-7, the CDR3 gives the full variable domain: EAGVVQSPRYKIIEKKQPVAFWCNPISGHNTLYWYLQNLGQGPELLIRYENEEAVDDSQLPKDRFSAERLKGVDSTLKIQPAELGDSAVYLCASSLLVRDSFEQYFGPGTRLTVT.